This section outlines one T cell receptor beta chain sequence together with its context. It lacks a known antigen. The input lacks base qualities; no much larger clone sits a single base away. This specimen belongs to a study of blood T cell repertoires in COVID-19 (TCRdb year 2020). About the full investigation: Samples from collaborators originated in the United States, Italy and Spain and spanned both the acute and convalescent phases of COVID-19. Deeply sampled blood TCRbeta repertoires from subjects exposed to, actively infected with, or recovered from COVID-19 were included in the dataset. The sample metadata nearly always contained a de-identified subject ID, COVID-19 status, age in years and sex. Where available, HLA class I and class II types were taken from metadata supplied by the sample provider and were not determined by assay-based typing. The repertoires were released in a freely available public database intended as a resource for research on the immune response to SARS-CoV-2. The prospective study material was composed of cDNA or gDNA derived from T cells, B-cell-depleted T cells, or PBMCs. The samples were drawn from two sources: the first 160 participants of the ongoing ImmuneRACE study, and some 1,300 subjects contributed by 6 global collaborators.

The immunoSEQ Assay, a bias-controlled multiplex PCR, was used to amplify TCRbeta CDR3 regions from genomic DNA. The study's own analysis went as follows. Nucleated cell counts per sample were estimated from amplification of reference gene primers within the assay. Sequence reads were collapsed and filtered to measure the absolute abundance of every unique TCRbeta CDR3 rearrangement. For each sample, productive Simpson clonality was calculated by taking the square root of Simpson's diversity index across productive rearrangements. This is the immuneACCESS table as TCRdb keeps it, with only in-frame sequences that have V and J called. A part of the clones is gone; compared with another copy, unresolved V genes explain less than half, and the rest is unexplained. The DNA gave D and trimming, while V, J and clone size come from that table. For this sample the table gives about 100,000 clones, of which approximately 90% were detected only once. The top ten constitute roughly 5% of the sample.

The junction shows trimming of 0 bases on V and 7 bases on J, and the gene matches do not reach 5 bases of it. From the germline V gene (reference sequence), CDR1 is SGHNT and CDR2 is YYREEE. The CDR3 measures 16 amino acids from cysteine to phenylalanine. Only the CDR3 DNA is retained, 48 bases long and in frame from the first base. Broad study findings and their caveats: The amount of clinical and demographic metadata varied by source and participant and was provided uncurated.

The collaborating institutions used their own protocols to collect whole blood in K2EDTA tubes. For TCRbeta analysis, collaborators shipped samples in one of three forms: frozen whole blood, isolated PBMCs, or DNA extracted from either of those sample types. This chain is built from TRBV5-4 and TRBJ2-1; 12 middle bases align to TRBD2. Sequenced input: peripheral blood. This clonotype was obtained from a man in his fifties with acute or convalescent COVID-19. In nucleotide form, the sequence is TGTGCCAGCAGCTTGGGTCTAGCGGGAGGGCAAAATGAGCAGTTCTTC. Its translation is CASSLGLAGGQNEQFF.